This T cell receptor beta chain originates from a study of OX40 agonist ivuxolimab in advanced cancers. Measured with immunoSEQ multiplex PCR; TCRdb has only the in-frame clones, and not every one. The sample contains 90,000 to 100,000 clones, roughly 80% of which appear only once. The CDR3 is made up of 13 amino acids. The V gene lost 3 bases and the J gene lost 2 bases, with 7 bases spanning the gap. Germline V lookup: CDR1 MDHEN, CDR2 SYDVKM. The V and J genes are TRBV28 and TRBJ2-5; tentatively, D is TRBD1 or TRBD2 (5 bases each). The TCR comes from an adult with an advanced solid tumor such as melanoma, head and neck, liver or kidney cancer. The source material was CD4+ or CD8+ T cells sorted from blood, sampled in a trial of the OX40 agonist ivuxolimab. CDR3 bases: TGTGCCAGCAGTTTCGGGGCTCAAGAGACCCAGTACTTC. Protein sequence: CASSFGAQETQYF.